This T cell receptor (beta chain) was sequenced in a study of shared clonotypes between healthy human individuals. Profiled with immunoSEQ multiplex PCR; TCRdb holds only in-frame clones, not every one. The sample consists of nearly 500,000 clones, over 60% of them appearing once. This clone occurred a few times. The junction had 2 bases not matched to a gene; V was cut back by 4 bases and J by 5 bases. The CDR3 covers 13 residues. Germline V gives CDR1 SGHRS, CDR2 YFSETQ. Material: PBMCs. This receptor was obtained from a woman aged 40 to 49 in good health. Some clones in this sample may be carry-over from other donors' samples. The rearrangement uses TRBV5-1 and TRBJ2-1, with 8 bases lining up with TRBD2. DNA of the CDR3: TGCGCCAGCAGCCCGGGAGGGGACAATGAGCAGTTCTTC. Amino acid sequence: CASSPGGDNEQFF.